This T cell receptor beta chain was identified during a study of response to subunit inactivated influenza vaccine. Germline assignment: CDR1 SGDLS and CDR2 YYNGEE. The CDR3 contains 13 residues. V was pared by 0 bases and J by 7 bases, with 9 bases between. A remark on this clonotype: Its antigen is currently unknown.

One entry per CDR3 protein results from TCRdb running MiXCR on the RT-PCR reads. The table lists around 520,000 distinct CDR3 sequences, roughly 10% of them singletons. Notes on the study in general: Each seasonal influenza vaccination recruits few new T cells, the authors suggested.

This receptor was obtained from a man over 45 who received an inactivated influenza vaccine. The chain uses TRBV9 and TRBJ2-3, with no clear D. Material: PBMCs from blood, obtained on the day of vaccination. The CDR3 DNA follows: TGTGCCAGCAGCGTAGCTCTTGGTAATACGCAGTATTTT. This gives the protein CASSVALGNTQYF.